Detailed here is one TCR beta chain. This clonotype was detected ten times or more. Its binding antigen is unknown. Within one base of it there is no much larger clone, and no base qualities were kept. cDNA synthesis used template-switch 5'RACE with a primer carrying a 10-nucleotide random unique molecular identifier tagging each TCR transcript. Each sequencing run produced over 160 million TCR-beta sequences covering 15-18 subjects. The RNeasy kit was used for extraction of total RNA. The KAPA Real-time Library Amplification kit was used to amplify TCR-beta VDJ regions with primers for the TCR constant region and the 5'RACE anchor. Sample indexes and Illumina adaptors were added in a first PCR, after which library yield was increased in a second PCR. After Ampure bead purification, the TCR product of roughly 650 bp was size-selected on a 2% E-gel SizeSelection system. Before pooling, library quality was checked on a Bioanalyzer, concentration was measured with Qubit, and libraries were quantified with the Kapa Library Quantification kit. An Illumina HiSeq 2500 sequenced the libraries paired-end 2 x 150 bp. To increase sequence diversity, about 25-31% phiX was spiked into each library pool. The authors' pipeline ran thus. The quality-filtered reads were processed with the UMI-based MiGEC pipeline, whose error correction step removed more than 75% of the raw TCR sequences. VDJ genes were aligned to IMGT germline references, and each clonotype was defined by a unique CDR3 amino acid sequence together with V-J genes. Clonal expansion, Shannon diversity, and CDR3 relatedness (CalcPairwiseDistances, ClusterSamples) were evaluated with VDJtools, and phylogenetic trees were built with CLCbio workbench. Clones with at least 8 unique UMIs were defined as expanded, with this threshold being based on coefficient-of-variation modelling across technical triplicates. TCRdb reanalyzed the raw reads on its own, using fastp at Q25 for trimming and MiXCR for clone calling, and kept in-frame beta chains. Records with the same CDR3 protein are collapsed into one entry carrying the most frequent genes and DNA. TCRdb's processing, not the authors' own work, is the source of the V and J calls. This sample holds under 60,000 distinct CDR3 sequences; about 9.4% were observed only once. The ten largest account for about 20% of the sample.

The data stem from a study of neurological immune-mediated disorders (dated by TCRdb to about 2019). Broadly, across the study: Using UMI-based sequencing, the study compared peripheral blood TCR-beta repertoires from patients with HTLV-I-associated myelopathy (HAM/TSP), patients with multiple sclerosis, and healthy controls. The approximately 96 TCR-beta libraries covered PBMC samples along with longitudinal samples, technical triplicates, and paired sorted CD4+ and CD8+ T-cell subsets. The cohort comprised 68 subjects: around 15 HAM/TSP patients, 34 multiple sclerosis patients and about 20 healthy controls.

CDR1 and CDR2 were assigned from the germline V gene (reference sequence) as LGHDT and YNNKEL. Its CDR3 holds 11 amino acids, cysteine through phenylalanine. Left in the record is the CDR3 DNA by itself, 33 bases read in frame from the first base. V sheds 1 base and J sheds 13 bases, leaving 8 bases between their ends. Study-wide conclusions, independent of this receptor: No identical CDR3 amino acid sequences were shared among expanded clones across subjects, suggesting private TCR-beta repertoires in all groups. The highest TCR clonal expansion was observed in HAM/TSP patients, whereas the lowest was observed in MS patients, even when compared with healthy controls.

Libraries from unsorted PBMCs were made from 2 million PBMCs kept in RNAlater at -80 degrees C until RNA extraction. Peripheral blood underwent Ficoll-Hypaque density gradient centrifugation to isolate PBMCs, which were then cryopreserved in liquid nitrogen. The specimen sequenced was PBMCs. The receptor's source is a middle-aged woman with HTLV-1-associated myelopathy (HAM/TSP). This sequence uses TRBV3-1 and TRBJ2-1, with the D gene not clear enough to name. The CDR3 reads CASSQGPKQFF. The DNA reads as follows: TGTGCCAGCAGCCAAGGGCCCAAACAGTTCTTC.